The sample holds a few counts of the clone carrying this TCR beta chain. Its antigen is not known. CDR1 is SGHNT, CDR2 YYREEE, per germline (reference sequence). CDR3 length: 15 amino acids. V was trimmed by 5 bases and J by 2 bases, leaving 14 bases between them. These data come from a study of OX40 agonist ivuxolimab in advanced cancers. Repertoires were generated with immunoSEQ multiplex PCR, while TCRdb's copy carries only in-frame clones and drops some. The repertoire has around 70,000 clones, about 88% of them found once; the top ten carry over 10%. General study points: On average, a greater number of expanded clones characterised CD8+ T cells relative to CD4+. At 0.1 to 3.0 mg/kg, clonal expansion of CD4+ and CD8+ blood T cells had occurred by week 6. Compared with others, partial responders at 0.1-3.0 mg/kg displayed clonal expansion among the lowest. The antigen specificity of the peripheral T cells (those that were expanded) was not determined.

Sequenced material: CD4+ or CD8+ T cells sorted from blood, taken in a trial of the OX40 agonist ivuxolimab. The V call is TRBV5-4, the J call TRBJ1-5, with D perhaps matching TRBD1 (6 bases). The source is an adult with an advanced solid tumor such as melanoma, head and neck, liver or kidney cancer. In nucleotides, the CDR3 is TGTGCCAGCAGTATACAGGGTGGGGGCAATCAGCCCCAGCATTTT. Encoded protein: CASSIQGGGNQPQHF.